These 10 T cell receptor beta chains originate from one sample sequenced in a study of T cells in Graves' hyperthyroidism and ophthalmopathy. Amplification of TCR beta CDR3 regions used RNA as the template. The HTBI primer set served for first-round RT-PCR of the TCR CDR3. TCRdb re-called the multiplex PCR reads through MiXCR, storing one row per CDR3 protein. The sample holds about 210,000 distinct CDR3 sequences, 15% to 20% seen once. Source material: blood. The receptors were gathered from a man aged 50 to 59 with Graves' hyperthyroidism.

Ten or more counts support this clonotype. The genes are TRBV5-1 and TRBJ1-2; D is possibly TRBD1 (6 bases). CDR3 length: 16 residues. V was cut by 1 base and J by 2 bases, with 15 bases left in between. CDR1 and CDR2 (germline): SGHRS, YFSETQ. The DNA for the CDR3 is TGCGCCAGCAGCTTGACCCGGACAGCGAGAAACTATGGCTACACCTTC. Amino acid sequence: CASSLTRTARNYGYTF.

Notes on this clonotype: A much larger clonotype is one base distant, so this may be a read error. The CDR3 loop reads CSARDPSGTCEQYF. For the CDR3, the DNA is TGCAGTGCTAGAGATCCTAGCGGTACCTGCGAGCAGTACTTC. The rearrangement links TRBV20-1 to TRBJ2-7; 7 bases line up with TRBD2. The CDR3 runs 14 residues. Germline V gene data show CDR1 as DFQATT and CDR2 as SNEGSKA (reference sequence). V dropped 0 bases and J dropped 6; count of bases not matched to a gene: 8.

This clonotype has only a few counts. The chain carries TRBV7-6 and TRBJ1-3; D remains unclear. The CDR3 is made up of 14 amino acids. The ends were cut back, 5 bases at V and 3 bases at J, with 11 bases in the middle. The germline V gene encodes CDR1 SGHVS and CDR2 FNYEAQ. The CDR3 loop is CASSQNDGGNTIYF. Here the CDR3 DNA reads TGTGCCAGCAGCCAAAACGACGGTGGAAACACCATATATTTT.

V gene TRBV13 combines with J gene TRBJ1-4; tentative D call: TRBD1 (5 bases). Germline CDR1 reads PRHDT; CDR2 reads FYEKMQ (reference sequence). This CDR3 comprises 15 residues. Trimming took off 5 bases at V and 0 bases at J, with 10 bases between the two ends. In DNA, the CDR3 is TGTGCCAGCAGCGCCCCGGGGGCAACTAATGAAAAACTGTTTTTT. Translation: CASSAPGATNEKLFF.

This clonotype was seen at least ten times. The chain uses TRBV13 and TRBJ1-1; TRBD1 agrees at 7 bases. The CDR3 covers 15 residues. CDR1 is PRHDT and CDR2 is FYEKMQ in the germline V gene (reference sequence). V lost 5 bases and J lost 1; bases outside the gene matches: 7. CDR3 region: CASSPPDRANTEAFF. The DNA of the CDR3 is TGTGCCAGCAGCCCCCCCGACAGGGCGAACACTGAAGCTTTCTTT.

The gene calls are TRBV4-3 and TRBJ2-2; perhaps TRBD2 as D (6 bases). The CDR3 has 17 amino acids. V was cut by 1 base and J by 0 bases, with 12 bases left in between. From germline, CDR1 is LGHNA and CDR2 YSLEER. The CDR3 DNA sequence: TGCGCCAGCAGCCAAGGTCTCGCGGGACCGAACACCGGGGAGCTGTTTTTT. It specifies CASSQGLAGPNTGELFF.

This chain joins TRBV20-1 and TRBJ2-7; 7 bases align to TRBD1. The CDR3 runs to 14 residues. CDR1 and CDR2 from the germline V gene are DFQATT and SNEGSKA (reference sequence). V lost 7 bases to trimming and J lost 4 bases; unmatched junction nucleotides: 13. The CDR3, as DNA: TGCAGTGGTACAGGGGCTGGGTCAAGATACGAGCAGTACTTC. Translated: CSGTGAGSRYEQYF.

This clonotype was detected ten times or more. This chain connects TRBV11-1 to TRBJ2-1; D ambiguous. Deletions cut 3 bases from V and 4 bases from J, with 7 bases between. The germline gives CDR1 SGHAT, CDR2 FQDESV (reference sequence). This CDR3 spans 13 amino acids. CDR3 region: CASSFTKYNEQFF. The CDR3 coding sequence is TGTGCCAGCAGCTTCACAAAATACAATGAGCAGTTCTTC. Full variable domain (rest looked up from reference TRBV11-1 and TRBJ2-1): EAEVAQSPRYKITEKSQAVAFWCDPISGHATLYWYRQILGQGPELLVQFQDESVVDDSQLPKDRFSAERLKGVDSTLKIQPAELGDSAMYLCASSFTKYNEQFFGPGTRLTVL.

This clonotype has ten or more counts. This rearrangement joins TRBV2 to TRBJ2-5; 10 bases align to TRBD2. Germline V gene sequence: CDR1 SNHLY, CDR2 FYNNEI. CDR3 length: 17 residues. The trim removed 6 bases at V and 3 bases at J, leaving 13 bases unmatched. For the CDR3, the DNA is TGTGCCAGCAGAGTCCGGGCTAGCGGGAGAGGGAAAGAGACCCAGTACTTC. This gives the protein CASRVRASGRGKETQYF. Filled out from reference TRBV2 and TRBJ2-5, the complete variable domain reads EPEVTQTPSHQVTQMGQEVILRCVPISNHLYFYWYRQILGQKVEFLVSFYNNEISEKSEIFDDQFSVERPDGSNFTLKIRSTKLEDSAMYFCASRVRASGRGKETQYFGPGTRLLVL.

This clonotype was counted ten times or more. The chain has TRBV11-2 and TRBJ1-1; D gene ambiguous. V lost 2 bases, J lost 0 bases, and 1 base lay in between. This CDR3 is 12 amino acids long. Germline CDR1 reads SGHAT; CDR2 reads FQNNGV. The CDR3 reads CASSLLNTEAFF. The DNA for the CDR3 is TGTGCCAGCAGCTTACTGAACACTGAAGCTTTCTTT.